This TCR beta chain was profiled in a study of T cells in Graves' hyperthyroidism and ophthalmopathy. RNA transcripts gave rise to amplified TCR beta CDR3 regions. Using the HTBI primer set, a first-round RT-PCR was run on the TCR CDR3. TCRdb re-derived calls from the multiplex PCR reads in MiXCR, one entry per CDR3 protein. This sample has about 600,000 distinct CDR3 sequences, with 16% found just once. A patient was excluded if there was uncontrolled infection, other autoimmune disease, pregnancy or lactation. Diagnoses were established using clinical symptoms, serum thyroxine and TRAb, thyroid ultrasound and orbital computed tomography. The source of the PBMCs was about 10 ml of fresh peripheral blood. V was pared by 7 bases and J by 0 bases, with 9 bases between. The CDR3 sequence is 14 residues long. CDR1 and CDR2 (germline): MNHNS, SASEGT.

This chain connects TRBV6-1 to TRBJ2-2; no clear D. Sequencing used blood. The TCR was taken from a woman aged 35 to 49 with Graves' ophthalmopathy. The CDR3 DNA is TGTGCCAGCACCACGACACCGAACACCGGGGAGCTGTTTTTT. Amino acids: CASTTTPNTGELFF.